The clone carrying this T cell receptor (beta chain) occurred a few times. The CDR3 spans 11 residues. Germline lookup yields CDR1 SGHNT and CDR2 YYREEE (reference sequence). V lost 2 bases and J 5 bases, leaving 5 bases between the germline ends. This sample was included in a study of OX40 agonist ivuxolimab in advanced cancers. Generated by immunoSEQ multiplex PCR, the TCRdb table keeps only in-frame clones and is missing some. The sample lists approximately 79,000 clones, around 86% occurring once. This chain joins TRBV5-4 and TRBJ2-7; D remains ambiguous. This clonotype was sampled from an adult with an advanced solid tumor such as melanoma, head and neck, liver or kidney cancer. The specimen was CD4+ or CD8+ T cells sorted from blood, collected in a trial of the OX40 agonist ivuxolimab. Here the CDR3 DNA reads TGTGCCAGCAGCTTAAGGAACGAGCAGTACTTC. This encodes CASSLRNEQYF.